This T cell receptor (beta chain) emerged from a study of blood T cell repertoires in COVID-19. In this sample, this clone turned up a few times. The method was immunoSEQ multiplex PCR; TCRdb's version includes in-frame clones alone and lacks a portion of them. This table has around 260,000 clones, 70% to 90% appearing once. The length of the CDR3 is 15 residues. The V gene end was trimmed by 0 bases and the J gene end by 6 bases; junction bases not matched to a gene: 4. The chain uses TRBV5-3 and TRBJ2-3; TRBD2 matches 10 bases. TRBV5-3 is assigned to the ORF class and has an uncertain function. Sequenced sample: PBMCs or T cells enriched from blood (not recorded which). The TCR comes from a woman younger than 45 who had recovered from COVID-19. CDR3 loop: CARSLASGGFDTQYF. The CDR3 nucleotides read TGTGCCAGAAGCTTGGCTAGCGGGGGTTTTGATACGCAGTATTTT.